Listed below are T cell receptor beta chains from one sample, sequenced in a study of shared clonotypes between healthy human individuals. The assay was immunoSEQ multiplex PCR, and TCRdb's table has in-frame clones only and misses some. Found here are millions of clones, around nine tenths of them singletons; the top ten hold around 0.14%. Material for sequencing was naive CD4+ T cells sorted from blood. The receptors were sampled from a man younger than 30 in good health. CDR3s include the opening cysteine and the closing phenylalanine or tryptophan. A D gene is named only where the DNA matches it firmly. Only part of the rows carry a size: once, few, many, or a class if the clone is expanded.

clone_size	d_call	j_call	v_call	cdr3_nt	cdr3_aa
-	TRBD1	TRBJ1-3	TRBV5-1	TGCGCCAGCAGCCAGTCCCGGGACAGGGGCTCTGGAAACACCATATATTTT	CASSQSRDRGSGNTIYF
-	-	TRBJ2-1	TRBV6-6	TGTGCCAGCAGTTACACCAATGAGCAGTTCTTC	CASSYTNEQFF
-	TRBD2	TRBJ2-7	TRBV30	TGTGCCTGGATGGGGGGGTTCTCCTACGAGCAGTACTTC	CAWMGGFSYEQYF
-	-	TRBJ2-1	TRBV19	TGTGCCAGTACCCCGGGGTTTGCAAGCTCCTACAATGAGCAGTTCTTC	CASTPGFASSYNEQFF
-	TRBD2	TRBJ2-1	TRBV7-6	TGTGCCAGCAGCTTGTATGGGGGAGGGGATGAGCAGTTCTTC	CASSLYGGGDEQFF
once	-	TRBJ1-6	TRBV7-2	TGTGCCAGCAGCTTAGCGAGCACCGTAGATAATTCACCCCTCCACTTT	CASSLASTVDNSPLHF
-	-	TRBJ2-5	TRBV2	TGTGCCAGCAACAGGGCGGTACAAGAGACCCAGTACTTC	CASNRAVQETQYF
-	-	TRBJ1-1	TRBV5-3	TGTGCCAGAAGCTTTTTATTCCGCAGGGTGAACACTGAAGCTTTCTTT	CARSFLFRRVNTEAFF
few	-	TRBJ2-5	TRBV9	TGTGCCAGCAGCTTAGGGACTGAAGGGGAGACCCAGTACTTC	CASSLGTEGETQYF
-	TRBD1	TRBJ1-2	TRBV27	TGTGCCAGCAGTTCCCGCCAGCAGACAGGGACTAACTATGGCTACACCTTC	CASSSRQQTGTNYGYTF
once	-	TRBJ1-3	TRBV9	TGTGCCAGCAGCGCCCCCCCCCGAGGTGGGATCGGAAACACCATATATTTT	CASSAPPRGGIGNTIYF
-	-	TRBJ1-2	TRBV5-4	TGTGCCAGCAGCTTGTCCCGAAACTATGGCTACACCTTC	CASSLSRNYGYTF
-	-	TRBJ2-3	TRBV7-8	TGTGCCAGCAGCTTAGATGCTGGGCGGAGCACAGATACGCAGTATTTT	CASSLDAGRSTDTQYF
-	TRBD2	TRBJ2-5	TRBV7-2	TGTGCCAGCAGCCCCGGGACTAGCGGGAGTTACGGAGAGACCCAGTACTTC	CASSPGTSGSYGETQYF
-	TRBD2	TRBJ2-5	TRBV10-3	TGTGCCATCAGTGGAAAAGGACTAGCGGGAGTTGGGGGAGAGACCCAGTACTTC	CAISGKGLAGVGGETQYF
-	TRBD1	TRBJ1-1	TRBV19	TGTGCCAGTAGTATTCGACAGGGGGCTTCGAGCACTGAAGCTTTCTTT	CASSIRQGASSTEAFF
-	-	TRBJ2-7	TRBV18	TGTGCCAGCTCATCGAGGCCCAACTACGAGCAGTACTTC	CASSSRPNYEQYF
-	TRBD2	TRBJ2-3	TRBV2	TGTGCCAGCAGTGGATTCCAGACTAGCCAGCATAGCACAGATACGCAGTATTTT	CASSGFQTSQHSTDTQYF
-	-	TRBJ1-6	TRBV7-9	TGTGCCAGCAGCCACACCGAGGGGGGTTCACCCCTCCACTTT	CASSHTEGGSPLHF
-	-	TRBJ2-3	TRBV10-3	TGTGCCATCAGTGAGTCCGGGGACTGGGCAACTAGCACAGATACGCAGTATTTT	CAISESGDWATSTDTQYF
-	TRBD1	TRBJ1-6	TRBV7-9	TGTGCCAGCAGCCATACCCGGACAGGGTGGTACTCACCCCTCCACTTT	CASSHTRTGWYSPLHF
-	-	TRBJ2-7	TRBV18	TGTGCCAGCTCCCCGACGACACTCACCTCCTACGAGCAGTACTTC	CASSPTTLTSYEQYF
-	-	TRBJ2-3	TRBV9	TGTGCCAGCAGCGGCCTTTGGGGGGCTAACACAGATACGCAGTATTTT	CASSGLWGANTDTQYF
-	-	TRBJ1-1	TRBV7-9	TGTGCCAGCAGCCTACAGCACGGCTCGAACACTGAAGCTTTCTTT	CASSLQHGSNTEAFF
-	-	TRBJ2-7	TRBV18	TGTGCCAGCTCACCGGTCAGCGGAAACGAGCAGTACTTC	CASSPVSGNEQYF
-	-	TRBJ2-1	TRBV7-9	TGTGCCAGCAGTCTTAGGGGGGATGACAATGAGCAGTTCTTC	CASSLRGDDNEQFF
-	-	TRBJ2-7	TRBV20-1	TGCAGTGCTCAACTAGCCTACGAGCAGTACTTC	CSAQLAYEQYF
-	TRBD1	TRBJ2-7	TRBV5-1	TGCGCCAGCAGCACTAATCCCGGGACAGGTTTCTACGAGCAGTACTTC	CASSTNPGTGFYEQYF
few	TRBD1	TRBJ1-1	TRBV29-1	TGCAGCGCTTCCGGGACAGTGAACACTGAAGCTTTCTTT	CSASGTVNTEAFF
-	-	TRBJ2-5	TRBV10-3	TGTGCCATCAGTTTAGATATGAGCGGGCGGGAGACCCAGTACTTC	CAISLDMSGRETQYF